These T cell receptor beta chains were read from a single sample in a study of Graves' ophthalmopathy and Graves' hyperthyroidism. TCRdb passed the multiplex PCR reads through MiXCR, listing each CDR3 protein once. The sample records roughly 1.1 million distinct CDR3 sequences, about two fifths being singletons. Sequenced sample: peripheral blood or thyroid tissue (not recorded which). Receptors were obtained from an adult man with Graves' hyperthyroidism. Both conserved end residues are part of each CDR3. Each record gives: D gene, J gene, clone size, V gene, CDR3 DNA, CDR3 protein. A D gene is named only where the DNA matches it firmly. Size tells how often a clone was seen (once, few, many) or the class of an expanded clone, and some rows leave it out.

>NA|TRBJ1-2|NA|TRBV15
TGTGCCACCAGCAGAACTGTAGGGGCAGGGGGCTACACCTTC
CATSRTVGAGGYTF
>NA|TRBJ1-6|many|TRBV12-3/TRBV12-4
TGTGCCAGCCAGACCGGGCCTGGGGCCTTTTCACCCCTCCACTTT
CASQTGPGAFSPLHF
>TRBD1|TRBJ1-1|NA|TRBV20-1
TGCAGTAACCGCCGGGACAGTGAAGCTTTCTTT
CSNRRDSEAFF
>NA|TRBJ1-2|NA|TRBV10-3
TGTGCTACCGAAGGACGGGCCGGGGATGGCTACACCTTC
CATEGRAGDGYTF
>TRBD2|TRBJ2-7|NA|TRBV12-3/TRBV12-4
TGTGCCAGCAGAACGGGACTAGAGGGCCACGAGCAGTACTTC
CASRTGLEGHEQYF
>NA|TRBJ1-2|NA|TRBV10-3
TGTGCCATCAGGGCGGCCCGGGACCGCTATAACTATGGCTACACCTTC
CAIRAARDRYNYGYTF
>NA|TRBJ2-7|few|TRBV6-5
TGTGCCAGCAGTGCAACAGTTTTCTACGAGCAGTACTTC
CASSATVFYEQYF
>NA|TRBJ2-5|NA|TRBV29-1
TGCAGCGTTGCAGGGGACCAAGAGACCCAGTACTTC
CSVAGDQETQYF
>NA|TRBJ2-2|few|TRBV19
TGTGCCAGTAGCTGGACGCGGGCCGGGGAGCTGTTTTTT
CASSWTRAGELFF
>NA|TRBJ2-2|NA|TRBV5-1
TGCGCCAGCAGCGTACAGGGTGGGGACACCGGGGAGCTGTTTTTT
CASSVQGGDTGELFF